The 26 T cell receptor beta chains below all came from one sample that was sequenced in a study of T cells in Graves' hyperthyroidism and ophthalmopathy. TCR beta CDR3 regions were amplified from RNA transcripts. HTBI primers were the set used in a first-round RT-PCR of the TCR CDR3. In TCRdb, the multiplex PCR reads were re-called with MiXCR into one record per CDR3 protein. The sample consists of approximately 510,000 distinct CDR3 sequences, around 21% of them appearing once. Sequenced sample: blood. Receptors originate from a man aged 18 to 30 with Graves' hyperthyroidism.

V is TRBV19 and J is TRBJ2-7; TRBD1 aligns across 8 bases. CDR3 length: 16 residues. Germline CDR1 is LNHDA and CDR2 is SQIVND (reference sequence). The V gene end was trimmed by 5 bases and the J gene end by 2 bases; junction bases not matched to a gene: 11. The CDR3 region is CASSPADRGYPYEQYF. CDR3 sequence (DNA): TGTGCCAGTAGTCCCGCCGACAGGGGATACCCCTACGAGCAGTACTTC.

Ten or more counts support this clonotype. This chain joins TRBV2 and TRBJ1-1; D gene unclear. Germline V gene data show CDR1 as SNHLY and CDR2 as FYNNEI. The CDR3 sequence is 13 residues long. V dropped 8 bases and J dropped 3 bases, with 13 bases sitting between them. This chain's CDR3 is CASGGASDTEAFF. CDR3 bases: TGTGCCAGCGGAGGTGCCTCGGACACTGAAGCTTTCTTT. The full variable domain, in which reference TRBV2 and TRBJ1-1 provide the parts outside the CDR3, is EPEVTQTPSHQVTQMGQEVILRCVPISNHLYFYWYRQILGQKVEFLVSFYNNEISEKSEIFDDQFSVERPDGSNFTLKIRSTKLEDSAMYFCASGGASDTEAFFGQGTRLTVV.

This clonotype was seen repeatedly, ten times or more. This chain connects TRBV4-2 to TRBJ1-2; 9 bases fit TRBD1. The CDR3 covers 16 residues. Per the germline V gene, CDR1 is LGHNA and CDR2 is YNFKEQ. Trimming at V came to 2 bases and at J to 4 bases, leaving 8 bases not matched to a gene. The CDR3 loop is CASSQQGQGASYGYTF. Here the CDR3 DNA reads TGTGCCAGCAGCCAACAGGGACAGGGAGCCTCCTATGGCTACACCTTC.

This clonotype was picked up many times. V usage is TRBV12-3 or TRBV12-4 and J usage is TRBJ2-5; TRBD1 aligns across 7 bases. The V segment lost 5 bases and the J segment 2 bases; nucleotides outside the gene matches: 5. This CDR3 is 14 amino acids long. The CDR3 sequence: CASSPPGQQETQYF. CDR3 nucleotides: TGTGCCAGCAGTCCGCCGGGACAGCAAGAGACCCAGTACTTC.

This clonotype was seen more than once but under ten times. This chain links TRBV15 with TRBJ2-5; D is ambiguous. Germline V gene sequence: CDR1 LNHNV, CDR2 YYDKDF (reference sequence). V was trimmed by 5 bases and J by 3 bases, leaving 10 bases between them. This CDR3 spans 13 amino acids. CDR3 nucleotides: TGTGCCACCAGCCGCAGCAGAGAAGAGACCCAGTACTTC. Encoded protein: CATSRSREETQYF.

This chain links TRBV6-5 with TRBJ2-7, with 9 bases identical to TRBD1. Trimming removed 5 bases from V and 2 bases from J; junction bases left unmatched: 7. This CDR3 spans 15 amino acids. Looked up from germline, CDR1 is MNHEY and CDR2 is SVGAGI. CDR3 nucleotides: TGTGCCAGCAGTCGGACCGGGACAGGGACCTACGAGCAGTACTTC. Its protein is CASSRTGTGTYEQYF.

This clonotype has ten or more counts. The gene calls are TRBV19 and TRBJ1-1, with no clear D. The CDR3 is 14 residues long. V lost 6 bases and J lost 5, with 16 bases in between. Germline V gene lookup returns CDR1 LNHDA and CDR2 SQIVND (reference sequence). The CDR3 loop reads CASSEGPRGTEAFF. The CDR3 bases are TGTGCCAGTAGCGAAGGGCCCCGAGGAACTGAAGCTTTCTTT.

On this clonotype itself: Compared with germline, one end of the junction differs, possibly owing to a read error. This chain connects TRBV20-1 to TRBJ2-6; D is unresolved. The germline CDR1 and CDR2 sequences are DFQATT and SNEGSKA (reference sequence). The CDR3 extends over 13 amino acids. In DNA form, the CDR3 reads TGCAGTGCTGATATCTCTGGGTCCAACGTCCTGACTTTC. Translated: CSADISGSNVLTF.

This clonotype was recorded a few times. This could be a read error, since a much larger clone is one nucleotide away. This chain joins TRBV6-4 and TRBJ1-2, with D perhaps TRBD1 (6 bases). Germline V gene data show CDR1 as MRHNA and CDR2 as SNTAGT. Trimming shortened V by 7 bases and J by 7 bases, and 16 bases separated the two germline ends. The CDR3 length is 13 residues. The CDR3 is CASTIGQRCGYTF. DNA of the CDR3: TGTGCCAGCACCATCGGACAGCGCTGTGGCTACACCTTC.

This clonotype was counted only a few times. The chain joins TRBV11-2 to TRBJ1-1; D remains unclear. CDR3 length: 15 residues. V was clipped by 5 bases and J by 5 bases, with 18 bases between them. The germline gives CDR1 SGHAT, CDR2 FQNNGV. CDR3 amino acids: CASSPLGREGTEAFF. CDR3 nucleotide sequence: TGTGCCAGCAGCCCTCTGGGCCGGGAGGGTACTGAAGCTTTCTTT.

In DNA form, the CDR3 reads TGTGCCAGCAAGGTGCGAGGACAGGGGGTCGACACCATATATTTT. This sequence encodes CASKVRGQGVDTIYF. The V gene is TRBV28, the J gene TRBJ1-3; 10 bases fit TRBD1. The germline CDR1 and CDR2 sequences are MDHEN and SYDVKM. Trimming took 7 bases from V and 8 from J; bases not matched to a gene: 11. The CDR3 runs 15 residues. Supplemented by reference TRBV28 and TRBJ1-3, the full variable domain reads DVKVTQSSRYLVKRTGEKVFLECVQDMDHENMFWYRQDPGLGLRLIYFSYDVKMKEKGDIPEGYSVSREKKERFSLILESASTNQTSMYLCASKVRGQGVDTIYFGEGSWLTVV.

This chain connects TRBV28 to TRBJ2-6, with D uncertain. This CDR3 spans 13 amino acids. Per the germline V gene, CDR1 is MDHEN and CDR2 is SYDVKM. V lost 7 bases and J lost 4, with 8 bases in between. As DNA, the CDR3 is TGTGCCAGCACAATGGGGGGGGCCAACGTCCTGACTTTC. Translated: CASTMGGANVLTF.

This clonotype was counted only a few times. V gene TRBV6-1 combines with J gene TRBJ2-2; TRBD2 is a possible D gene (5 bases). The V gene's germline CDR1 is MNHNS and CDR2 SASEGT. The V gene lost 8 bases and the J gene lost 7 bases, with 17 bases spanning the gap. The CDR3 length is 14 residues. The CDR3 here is CASEDLGDLGELFF. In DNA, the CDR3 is TGTGCCAGCGAAGACCTCGGGGATCTCGGGGAGCTGTTTTTT.

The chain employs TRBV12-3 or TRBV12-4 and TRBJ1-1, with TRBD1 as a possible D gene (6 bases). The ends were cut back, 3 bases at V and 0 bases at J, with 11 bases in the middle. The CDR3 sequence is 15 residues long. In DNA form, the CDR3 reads TGTGCCAGCAGTTTCCTTACAGGGATGAACACTGAAGCTTTCTTT. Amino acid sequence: CASSFLTGMNTEAFF.

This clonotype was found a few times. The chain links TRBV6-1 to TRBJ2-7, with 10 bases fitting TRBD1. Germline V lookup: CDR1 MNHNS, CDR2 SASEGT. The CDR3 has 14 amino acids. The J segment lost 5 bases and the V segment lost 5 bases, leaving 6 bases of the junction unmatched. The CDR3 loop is CASSPGQGIHEQYF. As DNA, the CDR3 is TGTGCCAGCAGTCCGGGACAGGGGATCCACGAGCAGTACTTC.

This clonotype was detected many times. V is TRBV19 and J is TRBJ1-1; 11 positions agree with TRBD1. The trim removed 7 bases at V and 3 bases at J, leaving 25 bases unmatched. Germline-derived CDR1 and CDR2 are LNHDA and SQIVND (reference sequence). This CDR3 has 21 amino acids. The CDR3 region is CASTTRWPPSGTGGVYTEAFF. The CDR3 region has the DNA TGTGCCAGTACCACCCGGTGGCCCCCCTCCGGGACAGGGGGAGTTTACACTGAAGCTTTCTTT.

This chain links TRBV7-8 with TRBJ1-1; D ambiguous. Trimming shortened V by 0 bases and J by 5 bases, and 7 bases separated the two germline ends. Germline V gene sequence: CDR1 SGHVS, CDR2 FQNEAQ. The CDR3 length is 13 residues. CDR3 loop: CASSLARWTEAFF. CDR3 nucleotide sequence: TGTGCCAGCAGCTTAGCCCGATGGACTGAAGCTTTCTTT. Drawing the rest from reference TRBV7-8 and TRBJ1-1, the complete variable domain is GAGVSQSPRYKVAKRGQDVALRCDPISGHVSLFWYQQALGQGPEFLTYFQNEAQLDKSGLPSDRFFAERPEGSVSTLKIQRTQQEDSAVYLCASSLARWTEAFFGQGTRLTVV.

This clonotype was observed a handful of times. CDR3 amino acids: CASSFGGTGGETQYF. The CDR3 coding sequence is TGTGCCAGCAGCTTTGGGGGGACCGGAGGGGAGACCCAGTACTTC. The chain carries TRBV11-1 and TRBJ2-5, with D perhaps matching TRBD2 (6 bases). The germline CDR1 and CDR2 sequences are SGHAT and FQDESV (reference sequence). The V and J ends lost 3 bases and 5 bases respectively, with 16 bases between them. The CDR3 is 15 residues long. Based on the CDR3 plus reference TRBV11-1 and TRBJ2-5, the full variable domain is EAEVAQSPRYKITEKSQAVAFWCDPISGHATLYWYRQILGQGPELLVQFQDESVVDDSQLPKDRFSAERLKGVDSTLKIQPAELGDSAMYLCASSFGGTGGETQYFGPGTRLLVL.

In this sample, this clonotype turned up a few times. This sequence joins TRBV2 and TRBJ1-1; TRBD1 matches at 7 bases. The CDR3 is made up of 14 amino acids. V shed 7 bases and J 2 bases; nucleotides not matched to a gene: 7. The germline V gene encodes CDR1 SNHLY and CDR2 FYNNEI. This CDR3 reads CASTQTGLNTEAFF. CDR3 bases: TGTGCCAGCACCCAGACAGGGCTAAACACTGAAGCTTTCTTT.

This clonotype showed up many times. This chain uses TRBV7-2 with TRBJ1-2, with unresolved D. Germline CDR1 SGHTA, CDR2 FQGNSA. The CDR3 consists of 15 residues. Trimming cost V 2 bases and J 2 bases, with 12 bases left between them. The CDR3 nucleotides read TGTGCCAGCAGCTTATGGATCAGAGGGAACTATGGCTACACCTTC. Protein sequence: CASSLWIRGNYGYTF. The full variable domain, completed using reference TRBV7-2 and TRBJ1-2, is GAGVSQSPSNKVTEKGKDVELRCDPISGHTALYWYRQSLGQGLEFLIYFQGNSAPDKSGLPSDRFSAERTGGSVSTLTIQRTQQEDSAVYLCASSLWIRGNYGYTFGSGTRLTVV.

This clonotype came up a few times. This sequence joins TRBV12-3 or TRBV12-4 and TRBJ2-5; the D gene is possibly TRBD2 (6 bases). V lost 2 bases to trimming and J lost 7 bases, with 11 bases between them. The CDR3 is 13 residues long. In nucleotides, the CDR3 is TGTGCCAGCAGTTTACACGGGGAGGTGACCCAGTACTTC. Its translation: CASSLHGEVTQYF.

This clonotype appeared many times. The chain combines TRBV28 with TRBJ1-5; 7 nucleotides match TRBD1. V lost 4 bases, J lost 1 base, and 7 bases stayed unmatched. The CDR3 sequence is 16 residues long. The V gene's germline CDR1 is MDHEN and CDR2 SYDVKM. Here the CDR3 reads CASSSTQGRSNQPQHF. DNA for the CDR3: TGTGCCAGCAGTTCGACACAGGGGAGGAGCAATCAGCCCCAGCATTTT.

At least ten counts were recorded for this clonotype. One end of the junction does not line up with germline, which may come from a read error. The CDR3 DNA is TGTGCCTGGAGTGTATGGGGGGGCTATTTCATCTTC. It is translated as CAWSVWGGYFIF. The J gene is TRBJ2-7, the V gene TRBV30, with a possible D match to TRBD2 (7 bases). The CDR3 runs 12 residues. Germline CDR1 reads GTSNPN; CDR2 reads SVGIG (reference sequence).

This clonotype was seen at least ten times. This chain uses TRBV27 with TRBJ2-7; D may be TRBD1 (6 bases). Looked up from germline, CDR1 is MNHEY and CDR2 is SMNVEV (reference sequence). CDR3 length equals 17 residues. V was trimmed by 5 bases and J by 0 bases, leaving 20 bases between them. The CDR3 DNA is TGTGCCAGCAGTCCCTACACAGGGTGGGCAAGCTCCTACGAGCAGTACTTC. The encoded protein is CASSPYTGWASSYEQYF.

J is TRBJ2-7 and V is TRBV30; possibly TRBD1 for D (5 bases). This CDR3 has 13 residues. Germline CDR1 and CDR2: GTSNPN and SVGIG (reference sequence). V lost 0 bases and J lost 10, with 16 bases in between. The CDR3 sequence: CAWSVVDWGDQYF. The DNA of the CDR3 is TGTGCCTGGAGTGTAGTCGATTGGGGCGATCAGTACTTC.

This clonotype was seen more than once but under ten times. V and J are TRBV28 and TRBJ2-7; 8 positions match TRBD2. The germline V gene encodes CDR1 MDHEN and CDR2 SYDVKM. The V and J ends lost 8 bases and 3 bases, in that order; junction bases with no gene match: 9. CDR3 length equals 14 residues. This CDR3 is CASGKERGNYEQYF. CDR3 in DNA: TGTGCCAGCGGAAAGGAGCGGGGGAACTACGAGCAGTACTTC.